This T cell receptor (beta chain) was recorded in a study of spatial heterogeneity in lung cancer. As for the study in general: Beta-chain sequences consistently outnumbered alpha-chain sequences in detection.

This clonotype was detected many times. Its antigen is not identified. Trimming pared 5 bases from V and 1 base from J, leaving 9 bases between. The CDR3 length is 14 residues. Germline V CDR1 and CDR2: SGHTA, FQGNSA. In TCRdb, the 5' RACE reads were re-called with MiXCR into one record per CDR3 protein. The sample carries around 23,000 distinct CDR3 sequences, about 6.8% recorded once. Documented time point: sample taken at primary tumor resection. Donors were 55 to 75 untreated early-stage non-small cell lung cancer patients. Notes on the study in general: Alpha and beta chain coverage of tumor T cells was estimated at about 6.6% and 12%, respectively. Expanded intratumoral alpha and beta TCR counts tracked tumor mutation counts.

The sequences come from lung tumor tissue, collected at surgery. The V gene is TRBV7-2, the J gene TRBJ2-4; the D gene is possibly TRBD2 (5 bases). This clonotype was sampled from a male donor with early-stage non-small cell lung cancer. CDR3 region: CASSHQRAKNIQYF. The CDR3 region has the DNA TGTGCCAGCAGCCACCAGCGGGCCAAAAACATTCAGTACTTC.